This TCR beta chain appears in the sequencing data of a study of Graves' ophthalmopathy and Graves' hyperthyroidism. At the level of the study: Peripheral blood collection took place at initial diagnosis, before any treatment. Study observations and caveats: Thyroid clonotypes that were expanded above 0.001 frequency mostly also appeared in blood.

Other autoimmune diseases, uncontrolled infections, pregnancy or lactation excluded patients from enrollment. Thyroid ultrasound, orbital computed tomography, TRAb, serum thyroxine and clinical symptoms formed the basis of diagnosis. There are 11 residues in the CDR3. V was clipped by 0 bases and J by 5 bases, with 1 base between them. Germline CDR1 reads SGHRS; CDR2 reads YFSETQ. This clonotype was found many times. Its specificity is not known. Transcripts of RNA were the source for amplifying TCR beta CDR3 regions. Investigators did first-round RT-PCR with HTBI primers, then second-round multiplex PCR. One entry per CDR3 protein, called by TCRdb with MiXCR from the multiplex PCR reads. The repertoire holds hundreds of thousands of distinct CDR3 sequences, with roughly 39% as singletons.

This sequence joins TRBV5-1 and TRBJ2-3; D call uncertain. The sample was peripheral blood. This TCR was sampled from an adult man with Graves' ophthalmopathy. The CDR3 here is CASSLEDTQYF. CDR3 bases: TGCGCCAGCAGCTTGGAAGATACGCAGTATTTT. The entire variable domain, with the rest obtained from reference TRBV5-1 and TRBJ2-3, is as follows: KAGVTQTPRYLIKTRGQQVTLSCSPISGHRSVSWYQQTPGQGLQFLFEYFSETQRNKGNFPGRFSGRQFSNSRSEMNVSTLELGDSALYLCASSLEDTQYFGPGTRLTVL.